This TCR beta chain comes out of a study of STAT5B mutations in CD4+ large granular lymphocyte leukemia. Study results and limitations: Higher CD4+ than CD8+ T-LGLL clonality might reflect small sample size. Top patient clones used TRBV06 genes more often: 8/27 versus 2/35 in controls. 25% of private leukemic clonotypes occurred rarely in other patients' non-leukemic repertoires.

Germline CDR1 SGHNT, CDR2 YENEEA. The J segment lost 2 bases and the V segment lost 4 bases, leaving 10 bases of the junction unmatched. This CDR3 contains 16 residues. Buffy coats from healthy blood donors served as controls. Assay: immunoSEQ multiplex PCR; the TCRdb copy retains only in-frame clones and omits some. The sample holds about 21,000 clones, over 70% seen once. Remarks on this clone: The antigen is undetermined.

The sequence was obtained from a human donor in good health. Sequences were obtained from CD4+ T cells from blood buffy coats. The chain employs TRBV11-3 and TRBJ2-7; 8 bases match TRBD1. The CDR3 sequence is CASSSGQVSGAYEQYF. The CDR3 DNA reads as TGTGCCAGCAGCTCGGGACAGGTGAGCGGCGCCTACGAGCAGTACTTC.